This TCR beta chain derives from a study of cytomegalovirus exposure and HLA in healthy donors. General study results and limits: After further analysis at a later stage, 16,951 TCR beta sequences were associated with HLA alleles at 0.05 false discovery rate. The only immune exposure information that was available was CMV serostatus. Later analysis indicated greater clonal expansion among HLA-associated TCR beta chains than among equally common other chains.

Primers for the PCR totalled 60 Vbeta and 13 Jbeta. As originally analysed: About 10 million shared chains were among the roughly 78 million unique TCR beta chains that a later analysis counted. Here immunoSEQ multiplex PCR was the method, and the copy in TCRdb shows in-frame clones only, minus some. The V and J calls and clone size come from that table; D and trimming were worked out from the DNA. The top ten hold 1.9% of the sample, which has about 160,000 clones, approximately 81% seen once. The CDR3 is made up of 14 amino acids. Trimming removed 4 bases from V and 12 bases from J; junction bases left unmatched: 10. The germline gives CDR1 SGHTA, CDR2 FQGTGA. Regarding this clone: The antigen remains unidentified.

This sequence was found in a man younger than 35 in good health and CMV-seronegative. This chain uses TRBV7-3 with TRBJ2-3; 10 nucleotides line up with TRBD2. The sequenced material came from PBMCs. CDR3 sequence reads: CASSSRLAGTPQYF. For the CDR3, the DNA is TGTGCCAGCAGCTCCAGACTAGCGGGTACCCCCCAGTATTTT. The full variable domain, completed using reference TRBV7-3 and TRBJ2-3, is GAGVSQTPSNKVTEKGKYVELRCDPISGHTALYWYRQSLGQGPEFLIYFQGTGAADDSGLPNDRFFAVRPEGSVSTLKIQRTERGDSAVYLCASSSRLAGTPQYFGPGTRLTVL.